This T cell receptor (beta chain) appears in the sequencing data of a study of T cell repertoires in cytomegalovirus infection. Findings and caveats of the study: The ex vivo response was dominated by HLA-C-restricted CMV-specific TCR beta clonotypes.

This clonotype occurred many times. The antigen remains undetermined. TCRdb processed the reads anew with MiXCR; each CDR3 protein has one entry. Here the sample spans about 310,000 distinct CDR3 sequences, roughly a sixth being singletons. This TCR derives from a human donor in good health (CMV status not recorded). Some clones in this sample may be carry-over from other donors' samples. The sample comprised PBMCs.

This CDR3 is CASSLGLAGTTDTQYF. The CDR3 DNA follows: TGTGCCAGCAGCTTAGGTCTAGCGGGGACCACAGATACGCAGTATTTT. The chain employs TRBV7-2 and TRBJ2-3; 9 bases align to TRBD2. The CDR3 has 16 amino acids. Trimming cost V 1 base and J 2 bases; bases outside gene matches: 4. CDR1 is SGHTA and CDR2 is FQGNSA in the germline V gene.